Listed here are 26 T cell receptor delta chains from one sample, sequenced in a study of γδ T cells in repeated Plasmodium falciparum infection. Flow sorting of PBMC yielded separate Vgamma9/Vdelta2+ and Vdelta2-negative gammadelta T cell populations for bulk repertoire analysis. With CATT, TCRdb re-called clones from the multiplex PCR reads. The sample lists approximately 60,000 delta-chain clones, roughly 1.8% occurring once. The sample comprised gamma-delta T cells from blood. The receptors derive from a pool of human donors (malaria-infected and uninfected, not separated).

For this clone: A far larger clone lies a single base away; this is likely a read error. This specimen includes other DNA sequences encoding the same CDR3. The V and J genes are TRDV1 and TRDJ1; 11 bases are shared with TRDD3. Germline assignment: CDR1 TSWWSYY and CDR2 QGS. This CDR3 has 25 amino acids. The chain's CDR3 is CALGAPRREHSYQLGDNSYTDKLIF. The CDR3 DNA reads as TGCGCTCTTGGGGCCCCGCGTCGAGAACATTCCTACCAACTGGGGGATAACTCGTACACCGATAAACTCATCTTT.

This clone has a count of ten or more. Since a much larger clone is just one base distant, this may be a read error. The V call is TRDV1, the J call TRDJ1; D perhaps matches TRDD3 (5 bases). The germline gives CDR1 TSWWSYY, CDR2 QGS. This CDR3 is built from 13 residues. The CDR3 region is CAIGALTTDKLIF. The CDR3 DNA follows: TGTGCTATTGGGGCACTAACCACCGATAAACTCATCTTT.

This clone was recorded a few times. A read error likely explains this, since a far larger clone differs by one base. The sample has other DNA sequences that encode this CDR3 too. The V and J genes are TRDV1 and TRDJ1, with 12 positions matching TRDD3. TCRdb gives no J gene; it was assigned here by matching the DNA to germline. The CDR3 consists of 28 residues. Germline V lookup: CDR1 TSWWSYY, CDR2 QGS. Trimming at V came to 9 bases and at J to 6 bases, leaving 50 bases not matched to a gene. As DNA, the CDR3 is TGTGCTCTCGGGAACCAACGGACATTACGGGGGCTTACCTATTACTGGGGGATACAAAGAGAGTATACGCATAAACTCATCTTT. Its protein is CALGNQRTLRGLTYYWGIQREYTHKLIF.

Points on this clone: TCRdb's entry gives the protein of a much larger clone, which mismatches this DNA's translation at residue 13, likely from a read error; the protein reported here is translated from the DNA. The J gene is TRDJ1, the V gene TRDV1, with TRDD3 identical over 10 bases. Matching the DNA to germline supplied the J gene, which TCRdb does not give. With 2 bases clipped from V and 5 bases from J, the junction kept 23 bases outside the gene matches. The CDR3 extends over 21 amino acids. Germline lookup yields CDR1 TSWWSYY and CDR2 QGS. CDR3 amino acids: CALGEFTAVLGDAVVMDKLIF. The CDR3 DNA follows: TGTGCTCTTGGGGAATTCACGGCGGTACTGGGGGATGCTGTCGTCATGGATAAACTCATCTTT.

This clone was recorded a few times. TCRdb has a much larger clone's protein, which differs at residue 12 from the translation of this DNA, likely because of a read error; what is shown is the protein translated from the DNA. V and J are TRDV1 and TRDJ1; D might be TRDD3 (6 bases). The CDR3 is 18 amino acids. Per germline, CDR1 TSWWSYY and CDR2 QGS. The CDR3 sequence is CALGEWGSDPVHTDKLTF. DNA for the CDR3: TGTGCTCTTGGGGAATGGGGATCGGATCCCGTGCACACCGATAAACTCACCTTT.

Regarding this clone: The protein in TCRdb stems from a much larger clone and differs at residue 14 from this DNA's translation, likely a read error; here the protein is translated from the DNA. The chain uses TRDV1 and TRDJ1; 7 positions agree with TRDD2. CDR1 is TSWWSYY, CDR2 QGS, per germline. This CDR3 is built from 21 residues. Losses at the gene ends were 0 bases for V and 0 bases for J; bases not matched to a gene: 19. CDR3 sequence reads: CALGELLPALWSYNHTDKLIF. CDR3 DNA sequence: TGTGCTCTTGGGGAACTCCTTCCTGCACTCTGGAGCTACAATCACACCGATAAACTCATCTTT.

This clone was observed a handful of times. The amino acid sequence in TCRdb belongs to a much larger clone and departs from this DNA's translation at residue 16, likely a sequencing read error; the sequence shown is translated from the DNA. This chain uses TRDV1 with TRDJ1; 10 bases are shared with TRDD3. The J gene, not given by TCRdb, was assigned here from a germline match of the nucleotide sequence. Germline CDR1 is TSWWSYY and CDR2 is QGS. J lost 3 bases, V lost 0 bases, and 19 bases had no gene match. The CDR3 is 21 residues long. The CDR3 DNA reads TGTGCTCTTGGGGAACTAGTATACGCCTCCTGGGGGATAAAGTGGGCCGATAAACTCATCTTT. It yields the protein CALGELVYASWGIKWADKLIF.

This clone was observed many times. CDR3 sequence reads: CALGEPIGSPKGYTDKLIF. The CDR3 nucleotides read TGTGCTCTTGGGGAACCTATAGGGTCCCCTAAGGGGTACACCGATAAACTCATCTTT. The genes are TRDV1 and TRDJ1, with D unresolved. V was shortened by 1 base and J by 0 bases, with 21 bases between the two germline ends. The length of the CDR3 is 19 residues. Germline V gives CDR1 TSWWSYY, CDR2 QGS.

Turning to this clone: TCRdb assigns this DNA the protein of a much larger clone, which departs from its translation at residue 20; this likely reflects a read error, and the protein shown comes from translating the DNA. The genes are TRDV1 and TRDJ1; 11 nucleotides match TRDD3. Looked up from germline, CDR1 is TSWWSYY and CDR2 is QGS. The CDR3 has 23 residues. This CDR3 reads CALGELLRLPWGILSQWTDELIF. CDR3 bases: TGTGCTCTTGGGGAACTCCTACGTCTGCCCTGGGGGATACTTTCCCAATGGACCGATGAACTCATCTTT.

The J gene is TRDJ1, the V gene TRDV1; TRDD3 agrees at 9 bases. TCRdb does not report a J gene; here it was assigned by matching the DNA to germline references. V lost 4 bases, J lost 0 bases, and 21 bases stayed unmatched. CDR1 TSWWSYY and CDR2 QGS come from the germline V gene. The CDR3 is 21 amino acids. CDR3 loop: CALGGQFFRLLGDLYTDKLIF. CDR3 DNA: TGTGCTCTTGGGGGGCAATTTTTTCGATTACTGGGGGACCTGTACACCGATAAACTCATCTTT.

This clone is judged medium-sized. Different DNA sequences within this sample yield the same CDR3. This chain links TRDV1 with TRDJ1; 12 nucleotides match TRDD3. The germline V gene encodes CDR1 TSWWSYY and CDR2 QGS. This CDR3 has 19 residues. Trimming at V came to 0 bases and at J to 0 bases, leaving 8 bases not matched to a gene. The CDR3 sequence: CALGELSGGYATDTDKLIF. CDR3 coding DNA: TGTGCTCTTGGGGAACTATCTGGGGGATACGCGACCGACACCGATAAACTCATCTTT.

The sample holds many counts of this clone. The V gene is TRDV1, the J gene TRDJ1; 10 bases are shared with TRDD3. Germline lookup yields CDR1 TSWWSYY and CDR2 QGS. V trimming: 2 bases; J trimming: 2 bases; junction bases outside the gene matches: 20. This CDR3 region has 21 residues. CDR3 DNA: TGTGCTCTTGGGGAATCTGCACTGGGGGATTTACCCCACGTCCCAACCGATAAACTCATCTTT. Amino acids: CALGESALGDLPHVPTDKLIF.

In its sample, this clone was seen many times. The mismatch at residue 18 between this DNA's translation and the TCRdb protein of a much larger clone likely reflects a read error; the protein shown is translated from the DNA. The chain's CDR3 is CALGEPSWRAPADRVLGGTSDKLIF. In DNA form, the CDR3 reads TGTGCTCTTGGGGAACCCTCTTGGCGAGCCCCTGCGGACAGAGTTTTGGGGGGTACATCCGATAAACTCATCTTT. This chain joins TRDV1 and TRDJ1, with D possibly TRDD3 on 6 matching bases. The CDR3 covers 25 residues. V gave up 1 base and J gave up 3 bases, with 42 bases separating them. The germline CDR1 and CDR2 sequences are TSWWSYY and QGS.

For this clone: The protein that TCRdb holds for this DNA derives from a much larger clone and differs from the translated DNA at residue 17, which likely indicates a read error; the protein shown here is translated from the DNA. The V gene corresponds to TRDV2; no J gene was called; the table names TRDD3, a call not compared with the DNA. This CDR3 region has 19 residues. Germline CDR1 and CDR2: GEAIGNYY and EKD. DNA for the CDR3: TGTGCCTGTGACACCGTCGAAACAGGGGGGGATCTGTACACCGATAAACACATCTTT. Translated: CACDTVETGGDLYTDKHIF.

This clone was observed many times. The protein recorded in TCRdb matches a much larger clone and deviates from this DNA's translation at residue 9, suggesting a read error; the protein here is obtained by translating the DNA. The chain has TRDV2 and TRDJ1; 7 nucleotides align to TRDD3. Trimming cost V 1 base and J 0 bases; bases outside gene matches: 19. CDR3 length equals 20 residues. CDR1 is GEAIGNYY, CDR2 EKD, per germline. The DNA for the CDR3 is TGTGCCTGTGACACTCTTCCCGGGGCTGGGGGTCTACTGGACACCGATAAACTCATCTTT. This gives the protein CACDTLPGAGGLLDTDKLIF.

Only a few counts were recorded for this clone. The protein in TCRdb stems from a much larger clone and differs at residue 15 from this DNA's translation, likely a read error; here the protein is translated from the DNA. This sequence joins TRDV1 and TRDJ1, with 10 bases that match TRDD3. The trim removed 2 bases at V and 2 bases at J, leaving 23 bases unmatched. The CDR3 has 22 amino acids. CDR1 and CDR2 from the germline V gene are TSWWSYY and QGS. CDR3 in amino acids: CALGESFSSSLLGDAGTDKLIF. For the CDR3, the DNA is TGTGCTCTTGGGGAATCCTTCTCTTCCTCGCTACTGGGGGATGCTGGGACCGATAAACTCATCTTT.

This clone has ten or more counts. The V call is TRDV1, the J call TRDJ1; 10 bases line up with TRDD3. The germline V gene encodes CDR1 TSWWSYY and CDR2 QGS. The CDR3 length is 23 residues. V dropped 0 bases and J dropped 0; count of bases not matched to a gene: 22. CDR3 in DNA: TGTGCTCTTGGGGAACTGATTCCTTTGTACTGGGGGATGCCTTTTGGTTACACCGATAAACTCATCTTT. Translating it yields CALGELIPLYWGMPFGYTDKLIF.

This clone was seen a handful of times. TCRdb assigns this DNA the protein of a much larger clone, which departs from its translation at residue 3; this likely reflects a read error, and the protein shown comes from translating the DNA. The V and J genes are TRDV1 and TRDJ1; 8 bases align to TRDD3. TCRdb is silent on the J gene; assignment here came from matching the DNA to germline. Germline V gene data show CDR1 as TSWWSYY and CDR2 as QGS. This CDR3 has 19 residues. CDR3 nucleotide sequence: TGTGCTCCTGGGGACGCCTACGAATACTGGGGGCCGCTCACCGATAAACTCATCTTT. Translating gives CAPGDAYEYWGPLTDKLIF.

In the case of this clone: The TCRdb protein, from a much larger clone, departs from this DNA's translation at residue 19, likely by read error; the protein shown derives from the DNA. TRDV1 is the V gene, and the J gene was not called; the DNA was not compared with TRDD3, the D call given in the table. Germline V CDR1 and CDR2: TSWWSYY, QGS. CDR3 length: 20 amino acids. CDR3 region: CALGEPKKWVWGPYTDKLTF. As DNA, the CDR3 is TGTGCTCTTGGGGAACCCAAAAAGTGGGTCTGGGGACCGTACACCGATAAACTCACCTTT.

This clone occurred a few times. A read error likely explains this, since a far larger clone differs by one base. The sample contains more than one DNA sequence encoding this CDR3. The chain combines TRDV3 with TRDJ1; possibly TRDD2 for D (5 bases). This CDR3 region has 19 residues. The germline gives CDR1 TVYSNPD, CDR2 GDNSRS (reference sequence). V lost 5 bases to trimming and J lost 1 base, with 32 bases between them. The CDR3: CALISRRPYLLSSTDKLIF. CDR3 nucleotides: TGTGCCCTTATCTCCCGTCGTCCCTACCTACTTAGTTCCACCGATAAACTCATCTTT.

This clone was observed a handful of times. The protein TCRdb gives is from a much larger clone and does not agree with this DNA's translation at residue 13, likely a read error; the protein shown here comes from the DNA. J is TRDJ1 and V is TRDV1; D is perhaps TRDD3 (5 bases). TCRdb supplies no J gene; here it was assigned by aligning the nucleotide sequence to germline. Trimming took 2 bases from V and 1 from J, leaving 29 bases between them. CDR1 is TSWWSYY and CDR2 is QGS in the germline V gene. The CDR3 has 21 amino acids. The CDR3 nucleotides are TGTGCTCTTGGGGAAAACCTCCACTCCCATGGTGGGGTACGCCGCACCGATAAACTCATCTTT. Translation: CALGENLHSHGGVRRTDKLIF.

This clone was observed a handful of times. The mismatch at residue 14 between this DNA's translation and the TCRdb protein of a much larger clone likely reflects a read error; the protein shown is translated from the DNA. The chain links TRDV1 to TRDJ1; 9 positions match TRDD3. The J gene was not available in TCRdb and was assigned here by matching the DNA to germline segments. Germline V gene lookup returns CDR1 TSWWSYY and CDR2 QGS. The CDR3 length is 23 residues. J gave up 0 bases and V 4 bases, and 27 bases lay outside the gene matches. CDR3 amino acids: CALGATGGFPVWGMTLYTDKLIF. The CDR3 DNA is TGTGCTCTTGGGGCCACCGGGGGATTTCCGGTCTGGGGGATGACCTTGTACACCGATAAACTCATCTTT.

This clone showed up many times. The CDR3 here is CAPGPWGLYTDKLIF. As DNA, the CDR3 is TGTGCTCCCGGCCCTTGGGGATTGTACACCGATAAACTCATCTTT. The chain has TRDV1 and TRDJ1; possible D gene TRDD3, 6 bases. The CDR3 is 15 residues long. Trimming took 10 bases from V and 0 from J, leaving 18 bases between them. CDR1 and CDR2 (germline): TSWWSYY, QGS.

As to this clone: The protein recorded in TCRdb matches a much larger clone and deviates from this DNA's translation at residue 13, suggesting a read error; the protein here is obtained by translating the DNA. V and J are TRDV2 and TRDJ1; TRDD3 agrees at 13 bases. Germline V gene lookup returns CDR1 GEAIGNYY and CDR2 EKD. The CDR3 length is 17 residues. J gave up 6 bases and V 0 bases, and 9 bases lay outside the gene matches. CDR3 region: CACDTDSTGGYANKLIF. CDR3 in DNA: TGTGCCTGTGACACCGATTCTACTGGGGGATACGCCAATAAACTCATCTTT.

The sample holds many counts of this clone. The rearrangement uses TRDV3 and TRDJ1; a possible D gene is TRDD3 (8 bases). Per germline, CDR1 TVYSNPD and CDR2 GDNSRS (reference sequence). V lost 2 bases and J 1 base, leaving 38 bases between the germline ends. The CDR3 is 22 amino acids. CDR3 protein: CAFGATGGKYPSFRPLTDKLIF. CDR3 sequence (DNA): TGTGCCTTTGGGGCCACTGGGGGCAAATACCCTTCCTTCCGACCCCTCACCGATAAACTCATCTTT. Together with reference TRDV3 and TRDJ1, the CDR3 gives the full variable domain: CDKVTQSSPDQTVASGSEVVLLCTYDTVYSNPDLFWYRIRPDYSFQFVFYGDNSRSEGADFTQGRFSVKHILTQKAFHLVISPVRTEDSATYYCAFGATGGKYPSFRPLTDKLIFGKGTRVTVEP.

This clone was picked up a small number of times. TCRdb's protein, taken from a much larger clone, differs from this DNA's translation at residue 7, likely owing to a read error; the protein displayed comes from the DNA. The chain uses TRDV1 and TRDJ2; perhaps TRDD3 as D (8 bases). The J gene is not listed in TCRdb, so it was assigned here from a DNA match to germline. Per the germline V gene, CDR1 is TSWWSYY and CDR2 is QGS. The CDR3 spans 21 residues. With 2 bases removed from V and 2 bases from J, the gap between germline ends came to 27 bases. The CDR3 here is CALGEGSYWGPRTTLTAQLFF. The CDR3 nucleotides read TGTGCTCTTGGGGAAGGTTCCTACTGGGGGCCCCGCACCACCTTGACAGCACAACTCTTCTTT.